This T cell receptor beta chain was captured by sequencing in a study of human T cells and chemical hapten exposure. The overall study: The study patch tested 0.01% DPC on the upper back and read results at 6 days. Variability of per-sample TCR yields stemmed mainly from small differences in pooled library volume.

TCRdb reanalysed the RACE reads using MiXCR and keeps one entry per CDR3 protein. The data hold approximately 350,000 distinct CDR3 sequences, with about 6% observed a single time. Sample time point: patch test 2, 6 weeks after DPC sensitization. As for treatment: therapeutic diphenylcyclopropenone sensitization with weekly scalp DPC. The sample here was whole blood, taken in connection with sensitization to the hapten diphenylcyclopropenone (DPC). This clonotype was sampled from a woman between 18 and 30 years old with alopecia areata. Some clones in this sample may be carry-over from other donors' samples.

Here the CDR3 reads CASSLVLSSGANNEQFF. The CDR3 DNA reads TGTGCCAGCAGCTTAGTTTTATCTAGCGGGGCTAACAATGAGCAGTTCTTC. The chain couples TRBV11-2 to TRBJ2-1, with TRBD2 matching 9 bases. The CDR3 length is 17 residues. The ends lost 1 base at V and 5 bases at J; junction bases unmatched: 9. Per germline, CDR1 SGHAT and CDR2 FQNNGV.